This T cell receptor beta chain was captured by sequencing in a study of cytomegalovirus exposure and HLA in healthy donors. Primers included in the PCR were 60 Vbeta and 13 Jbeta primers. Assay: immunoSEQ multiplex PCR; the TCRdb copy retains only in-frame clones and omits some. The sample consists of 110,000 to 150,000 clones, 60% to 75% of them appearing once. Germline V gives CDR1 MDHEN, CDR2 SYDVKM. V lost 7 bases, J lost 2 bases, and 13 bases stayed unmatched. This CDR3 contains 16 residues. The sample was PBMCs. The receptor was isolated from a young man in good health and CMV-seronegative. The genes are TRBV28 and TRBJ2-5, with 7 bases fitting TRBD2. For the CDR3, the DNA is TGTGCCAGCACTCCTGGGGCTAGCGGTTATCAAGAGACCCAGTACTTC. The encoded protein is CASTPGASGYQETQYF.